The source of this TCR beta chain is a study of breast tumors, draining lymph nodes, adjacent tissues. Turning to this clonotype: Its antigen remains unknown. The CDR3 does not end in the conserved phenylalanine or tryptophan, so this is likely a read error.

Breast cancer patients provided tissue from their axillary draining lymph nodes. Whole-study findings and limits: Tumor and nontumor repertoires were significantly more similar in luminal-like than in basal-like breast cancer. Tumor T cell lymph node origin was a supported hypothesis, not proven. Data fit most tumor T cells coming from lymph node, expanding in tumor. Tumor repertoires ranked between lymph nodes and nontumor tissue in diversity, with V and J gene preferences.

V gave up 2 bases and J gave up 13 bases; unmatched junction bases: 8. Germline CDR1 and CDR2: DFQATT and SNEGSKA (reference sequence). This CDR3 has 13 residues. TCRdb processed the multiplex PCR reads anew with MiXCR; each CDR3 protein has one entry. This repertoire shows some 120,000 distinct CDR3 sequences, less than 20% found once; its top ten account for 3.5% to 4.5%. This receptor was identified in a female donor with breast cancer. Some clones in this sample may be carry-over from other donors' samples. The rearrangement uses TRBV20-1 and TRBJ1-6; 7 bases align to TRBD1. Sequenced material: axillary lymph node tissue. CDR3 sequence: CSARQGVNPPLHL. The CDR3 nucleotides are TGCAGTGCTAGACAGGGGGTAAATCCCCCCCTCCACCTT.